The 16 T cell receptor beta chains presented below share a single source sample, sequenced in a study of shared clonotypes between healthy human individuals. The method was immunoSEQ multiplex PCR; TCRdb's version includes in-frame clones alone and lacks a portion of them. This sample has under 1,100,000 clones, with about 75% found just once. The sequenced sample consisted of memory CD4+ T cells sorted from blood. This sample's subset: CD45RA-negative fraction. These receptors originate from a man younger than 35 in good health.

As to this clone: This sample also contains other DNA sequences that code for the same CDR3. The chain is built from TRBV5-1 and TRBJ2-7, with TRBD1 as a possible D gene (6 bases). V lost 2 bases, J lost 1 base, and 10 bases lay in between. This CDR3 spans 14 amino acids. Germline V CDR1 and CDR2: SGHRS, YFSETQ. The CDR3 here is CASSLSRGSYEQYF. CDR3 nucleotide sequence: TGCGCCAGCAGCTTAAGCAGGGGATCCTACGAGCAGTACTTC.

The chain carries TRBV7-2 and TRBJ1-5; TRBD1 matches 8 bases. Germline V gene sequence: CDR1 SGHTA, CDR2 FQGNSA. The V and J ends lost 7 bases and 5 bases, in that order; junction bases with no gene match: 4. The CDR3 is 13 residues long. The CDR3 DNA is TGTGCCAGCACCATGGACAGGGATCAGCCCCAGCATTTT. It specifies CASTMDRDQPQHF.

The V call is TRBV2, the J call TRBJ2-3; TRBD2 matches at 10 bases. The CDR3 runs 17 residues. The V gene end was trimmed by 6 bases and the J gene end by 0 bases; junction bases not matched to a gene: 9. Germline V gives CDR1 SNHLY, CDR2 FYNNEI. The CDR3 DNA follows: TGTGCCAGCAGAGCTAGCGGGAGAGCATCTAGCACAGATACGCAGTATTTT. This codes for CASRASGRASSTDTQYF.

The genes are TRBV5-8 and TRBJ2-4; 8 positions match TRBD2. V lost 3 bases to trimming and J lost 8 bases; unmatched junction nucleotides: 13. The CDR3 extends over 16 amino acids. Germline loops: CDR1 SGHTS, CDR2 YDEGEE. CDR3 sequence: CASSWAPGSRGDIQYF. The CDR3 coding sequence is TGTGCCAGCAGCTGGGCTCCGGGATCGCGGGGGGACATTCAGTACTTC.

In regard to this clone: Distinct nucleotide sequences in the sample also encode this CDR3. The chain carries TRBV9 and TRBJ2-7, with 9 bases identical to TRBD1. The CDR3 runs 15 residues. Germline values: CDR1 SGDLS, CDR2 YYNGEE. The V and J ends lost 0 bases and 2 bases, in that order; junction bases with no gene match: 3. CDR3 sequence (DNA): TGTGCCAGCAGCGTAGGCGGGACAGGGACCTACGAGCAGTACTTC. The encoded protein is CASSVGGTGTYEQYF.

This clone has only a few counts. The rearrangement joins TRBV29-1 to TRBJ1-2; 11 bases fit TRBD1. Germline CDR1 SQVTM, CDR2 ANQGSEA. The trim removed 5 bases at V and 7 bases at J, leaving 3 bases unmatched. The CDR3 consists of 12 residues. In DNA form, the CDR3 reads TGCAGCGTTCTGGACAGGGGGCCTGGCTACACCTTC. Translated: CSVLDRGPGYTF.

The chain uses TRBV7-2 and TRBJ1-1, with 8 bases aligning to TRBD1. With V trimmed by 5 bases and J by 6 bases, 8 bases remained unmatched. The CDR3 loop spans 14 amino acids. The germline CDR1 and CDR2 sequences are SGHTA and FQGNSA. CDR3 amino acids: CASSPGQGGAEAFF. The CDR3 bases are TGTGCCAGCAGCCCCGGACAGGGAGGGGCTGAAGCTTTCTTT. The full variable domain, rest sourced from reference TRBV7-2 and TRBJ1-1, is GAGVSQSPSNKVTEKGKDVELRCDPISGHTALYWYRQSLGQGLEFLIYFQGNSAPDKSGLPSDRFSAERTGGSVSTLTIQRTQQEDSAVYLCASSPGQGGAEAFFGQGTRLTVV.

The chain carries TRBV2 and TRBJ2-3; TRBD1 aligns across 9 bases. The germline V gene encodes CDR1 SNHLY and CDR2 FYNNEI. The CDR3 is made up of 14 amino acids. With 6 bases clipped from V and 4 bases from J, the junction kept 5 bases outside the gene matches. The CDR3 protein is CASRRQGVADTQYF. The CDR3, as DNA: TGTGCCAGCAGGAGACAGGGGGTGGCAGATACGCAGTATTTT.

This chain connects TRBV6-5 to TRBJ1-5, with a tentative D call TRBD1 (5 bases). Germline V CDR1 and CDR2: MNHEY, SVGAGI. Trimming removed 8 bases at V and 1 base at J, with 12 bases between. CDR3 length: 14 amino acids. CDR3 bases: TGTGCCAGCTGGGCGGGGGGAAGCAATCAGCCCCAGCATTTT. Its translation: CASWAGGSNQPQHF.

The chain combines TRBV5-4 with TRBJ1-3; TRBD1 matches 12 bases. Germline V CDR1 and CDR2: SGHNT, YYREEE (reference sequence). With V trimmed by 2 bases and J by 4 bases, 4 bases remained unmatched. There are 16 residues in the CDR3. The CDR3 DNA is TGTGCCAGCAGCTTAGGGGACAGGGGGCAAGGAAACACCATATATTTT. It specifies CASSLGDRGQGNTIYF.

This clone was seen more than once but under ten times. This chain connects TRBV5-8 to TRBJ2-7, with D uncertain. The germline V gene encodes CDR1 SGHTS and CDR2 YDEGEE. V gave up 4 bases and J gave up 0 bases, with 8 bases separating them. The CDR3 spans 13 residues. DNA for the CDR3: TGTGCCAGCAGCGGCCCTAGCTCCTACGAGCAGTACTTC. Protein: CASSGPSSYEQYF.

The chain recombines TRBV5-5 with TRBJ2-7; D is unclear. Trimming left V 0 bases short and J 0 bases short, with 10 bases between. Germline V gene sequence: CDR1 SGHKS, CDR2 YYEKEE (reference sequence). This CDR3 contains 15 residues. CDR3 nucleotide sequence: TGTGCCAGCAGCTTGGAGGCCTTGAGCTCCTACGAGCAGTACTTC. Translating gives CASSLEALSSYEQYF.

About this clone itself: A much larger clone lies one base from this, so it may be a read error. This rearrangement joins TRBV4-1 to TRBJ1-6; D call uncertain. CDR1 and CDR2 from the germline V gene are MGHRA and YSYEKL. The CDR3 runs to 13 residues. V lost 0 bases and J lost 7, with 4 bases in between. As DNA, the CDR3 is TGCGCCAGCAGCCAAGATGCCAATTCACCCCTCCACTTT. It yields the protein CASSQDANSPLHF.

CDR3 DNA sequence: TGTGCCACCCAGAAGCAGGCGGGAAACACTGAAGCTTTCTTT. Protein product: CATQKQAGNTEAFF. The chain joins TRBV19 to TRBJ1-1; D is ambiguous. The CDR3 sequence is 14 residues long. Germline V CDR1 and CDR2: LNHDA, SQIVND (reference sequence). V dropped 10 bases and J dropped 2 bases, with 17 bases sitting between them.

This sequence joins TRBV7-2 and TRBJ1-1; the D is unclear. This CDR3 is built from 13 residues. V dropped 4 bases and J dropped 3 bases, with 9 bases sitting between them. CDR1 is SGHTA and CDR2 is FQGNSA in the germline V gene. CDR3 loop: CASSWREDTEAFF. CDR3 in DNA: TGTGCCAGCAGCTGGCGGGAGGACACTGAAGCTTTCTTT.

As concerns this clone: One base away lies a much larger clone, so this may be a sequencing read error. The same CDR3 is also encoded by other DNA sequences in this sample. The chain recombines TRBV11-3 with TRBJ2-3; D remains ambiguous. The ends were cut back, 3 bases at V and 0 bases at J, with 1 base in the middle. The CDR3 extends over 12 amino acids. CDR1 and CDR2 from the germline V gene are SGHNT and YENEEA. The CDR3 bases are TGTGCCAGCAGCTTTAGCACAGATACGCAGTATTTT. Translation: CASSFSTDTQYF.